This T cell receptor (beta chain) was recorded in a study of human T cells and chemical hapten exposure. Indicated time point: patch test 3, about 24 weeks after DPC sensitization. Regarding treatment: therapeutic diphenylcyclopropenone sensitization with weekly scalp DPC. This clonotype appeared a few times. Its antigen remains unidentified. The CDR3 is 14 residues long. The germline gives CDR1 SSHAT, CDR2 FNYEAQ (reference sequence). V lost 5 bases and J lost 5, with 16 bases in between. TCRdb analysed the RACE reads with MiXCR anew, one entry per CDR3 protein. The repertoire holds under 55,000 distinct CDR3 sequences, with 9.9% as singletons. General study findings and limits: There were significantly more large CDR3 similarity clusters among expanded TCRs than among controls.

The material was whole blood, obtained in connection with sensitization to the hapten diphenylcyclopropenone (DPC). V gene TRBV7-7 combines with J gene TRBJ2-7, with D possibly called TRBD1 or TRBD2 (5 bases each). The sequence derives from a woman in her forties with alopecia areata. Some clones in this sample may be carry-over from other donors' samples. CDR3: CASSQGGSLDEQYF. The CDR3 DNA reads as TGTGCCAGCAGCCAGGGTGGGAGCCTGGACGAGCAGTACTTC.